Here is one TCR beta chain with its context. The RNA, roughly 0.45 to 1 ug, was put through reverse transcription using random hexamers. TCRdb passed the immunoSEQ multiplex PCR reads through MiXCR, listing each CDR3 protein once. The sample consists of a few hundred thousand distinct CDR3 sequences, around 90% of them appearing once. These data belong to a study of CD8 T cells in Susac syndrome. The multiple sclerosis controls comprised treatment-naive patients whose relapsing-remitting disease was stable or active. From germline, CDR1 is LGHDT and CDR2 YNNKEL (reference sequence). The CDR3 length is 18 residues. V gave up 2 bases and J gave up 2 bases, with 18 bases separating them.

This receptor was taken from a human donor with multiple sclerosis. Sequenced material: CD8+ T cells from PBMCs. The chain employs TRBV3-1 and TRBJ2-2; TRBD1 or TRBD2 may be the D gene (6 bases each). CDR3 residues: CASSQLTRGVPNTGELFF. The CDR3 nucleotides are TGTGCCAGCAGCCAACTAACTAGGGGGGTGCCTAACACCGGGGAGCTGTTTTTT.